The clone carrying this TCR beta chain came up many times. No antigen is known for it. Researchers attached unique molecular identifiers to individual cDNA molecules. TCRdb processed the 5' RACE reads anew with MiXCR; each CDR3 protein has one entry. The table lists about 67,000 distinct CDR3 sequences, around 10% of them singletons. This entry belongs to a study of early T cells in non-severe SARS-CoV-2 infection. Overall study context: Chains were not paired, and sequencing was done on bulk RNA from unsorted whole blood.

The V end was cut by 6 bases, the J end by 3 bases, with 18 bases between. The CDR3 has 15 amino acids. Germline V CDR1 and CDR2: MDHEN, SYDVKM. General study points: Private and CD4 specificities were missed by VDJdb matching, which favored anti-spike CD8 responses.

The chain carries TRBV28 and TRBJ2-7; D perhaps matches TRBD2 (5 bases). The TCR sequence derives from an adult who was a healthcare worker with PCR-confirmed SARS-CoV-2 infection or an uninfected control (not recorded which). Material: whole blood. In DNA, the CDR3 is TGTGCCAGCAGCCCTTTTTCTGAGGGAAGCTACGAGCAGTACTTC. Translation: CASSPFSEGSYEQYF. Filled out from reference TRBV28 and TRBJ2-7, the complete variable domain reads DVKVTQSSRYLVKRTGEKVFLECVQDMDHENMFWYRQDPGLGLRLIYFSYDVKMKEKGDIPEGYSVSREKKERFSLILESASTNQTSMYLCASSPFSEGSYEQYFGPGTRLTVT.